Listed here are 26 T cell receptor beta chains from one sample, sequenced in a study of blood T cell repertoires in COVID-19. Sequenced by immunoSEQ multiplex PCR; TCRdb stores in-frame clones only, minus some. In the table there are around 82,000 clones, 65% to 90% of which are singletons. Sequenced material: peripheral blood. Every receptor here comes from a man older than 75 with COVID-19, enrolled during active disease.

This clone was seen once. The chain carries TRBV6-5 and TRBJ1-2; D is unresolved. The ends were cut back, 6 bases at V and 3 bases at J, with 14 bases in the middle. CDR1 MNHEY and CDR2 SVGAGI come from the germline V gene. This CDR3 region has 14 residues. This CDR3 is CASRSRQGYYGYTF. CDR3 nucleotides: TGTGCCAGCAGATCCCGACAAGGATACTATGGCTACACCTTC.

The genes are TRBV7-3 and TRBJ2-3; TRBD2 agrees at 8 bases. Trimming at V came to 7 bases and at J to 5 bases, leaving 5 bases not matched to a gene. The germline gives CDR1 SGHTA, CDR2 FQGTGA. There are 13 residues in the CDR3. CDR3 in amino acids: CASTSSGGDTQYF. The CDR3 DNA follows: TGTGCCAGCACCTCCAGCGGGGGAGATACGCAGTATTTT.

V gene TRBV10-3 combines with J gene TRBJ2-5; 9 bases line up with TRBD2. CDR1 and CDR2 from the germline V gene are ENHRY and SYGVKD. CDR3 length equals 14 residues. J was trimmed by 5 bases and V by 8 bases; bases with no gene match: 9. CDR3 coding DNA: TGTGCCATCGCGGCGGCGGGGGGGCCGGAGACCCAGTACTTC. Its protein is CAIAAAGGPETQYF.

The chain combines TRBV11-3 with TRBJ2-2; no firm D call. CDR1 is SGHNT and CDR2 is YENEEA in the germline V gene. The CDR3 is 14 residues long. V was trimmed by 10 bases and J by 2 bases, leaving 14 bases between them. The CDR3 bases are TGTGCCATCACCGGAACAGTAAACACCGGGGAGCTGTTTTTT. It is translated as CAITGTVNTGELFF.

The rearrangement links TRBV19 to TRBJ2-3; tentative D call: TRBD1 (5 bases). V was trimmed by 2 bases and J by 3 bases, leaving 18 bases between them. The CDR3 covers 17 residues. Germline V CDR1 and CDR2: LNHDA, SQIVND (reference sequence). In DNA, the CDR3 is TGTGCCAGTAGTATATCCCGACAGTACCGCACGACAGATACGCAGTATTTT. This gives the protein CASSISRQYRTTDTQYF. Drawing the rest from reference TRBV19 and TRBJ2-3, the complete variable domain is DGGITQSPKYLFRKEGQNVTLSCEQNLNHDAMYWYRQDPGQGLRLIYYSQIVNDFQKGDIAEGYSVSREKKESFPLTVTSAQKNPTAFYLCASSISRQYRTTDTQYFGPGTRLTVL.

The chain recombines TRBV7-8 with TRBJ1-3; D uncertain. The CDR3 contains 16 residues. Trimming took 1 base from V and 4 from J, leaving 14 bases between them. Per germline, CDR1 SGHVS and CDR2 FQNEAQ. The CDR3 region has the DNA TGTGCCAGCAGCTTAGTTTCAGGCGGAGGAGGAAACACCATATATTTT. Translating it yields CASSLVSGGGGNTIYF.

The V call is TRBV7-2, the J call TRBJ1-5; D not certain. CDR1 SGHTA and CDR2 FQGNSA come from the germline V gene. This CDR3 comprises 15 residues. The V gene lost 1 base and the J gene lost 3 bases, with 10 bases spanning the gap. The chain's CDR3 is CASSLEVQINQPQHF. The CDR3 region has the DNA TGTGCCAGCAGCTTAGAAGTACAGATCAATCAGCCCCAGCATTTT.

This sequence joins TRBV5-1 and TRBJ1-6, with 11 bases lining up with TRBD1. This CDR3 spans 14 amino acids. Germline V lookup: CDR1 SGHRS, CDR2 YFSETQ. With 4 bases clipped from V and 10 bases from J, the junction kept 4 bases outside the gene matches. The CDR3 bases are TGCGCCAGCAGCCGGACAGGGGGCGACTCACCCCTCCACTTT. This translates into CASSRTGGDSPLHF.

The sample holds one count of this clone. This sequence joins TRBV6-5 and TRBJ2-2, with 8 bases identical to TRBD2. CDR1 and CDR2 from the germline V gene are MNHEY and SVGAGI. V was clipped by 6 bases and J by 3 bases; unmatched bases: 3. The length of the CDR3 is 14 residues. CDR3 sequence reads: CASRLLADTGELFF. The CDR3 region has the DNA TGTGCCAGCAGGCTACTAGCGGACACCGGGGAGCTGTTTTTT.

The V and J genes are TRBV5-5 and TRBJ1-2; D gene uncertain. Trimming left V 0 bases short and J 0 bases short, with 3 bases between. The CDR3 length is 13 residues. Germline CDR1 is SGHKS and CDR2 is YYEKEE (reference sequence). The CDR3 loop is CASSLAANYGYTF. The CDR3 region has the DNA TGTGCCAGCAGCTTGGCAGCTAACTATGGCTACACCTTC.

The chain couples TRBV4-2 to TRBJ1-1, with 8 bases matching TRBD1. J lost 7 bases, V lost 0 bases, and 7 bases had no gene match. This CDR3 region has 15 residues. Looked up from germline, CDR1 is LGHNA and CDR2 is YNFKEQ. This CDR3 is CASSQEWTGRNEAFF. For the CDR3, the DNA is TGTGCCAGCAGCCAAGAGTGGACAGGGAGGAATGAAGCTTTCTTT.

The genes are TRBV6-5 and TRBJ1-5; 7 bases map to TRBD1. Germline V lookup: CDR1 MNHEY, CDR2 SVGAGI. This CDR3 spans 15 amino acids. The V gene end was trimmed by 5 bases and the J gene end by 6 bases; junction bases not matched to a gene: 10. The CDR3 DNA sequence: TGTGCCAGCAGTCCATCACAGGGGAAGGTTCAGCCCCAGCATTTT. This gives the protein CASSPSQGKVQPQHF.

The chain joins TRBV6-6 to TRBJ1-5; TRBD1 is a possible D gene (5 bases). The CDR3 runs to 13 residues. The germline gives CDR1 MNHNY, CDR2 SVGAGI (reference sequence). The V end was cut by 6 bases, the J end by 5 bases, with 11 bases between. The CDR3 nucleotides are TGTGCCAGCAGCATAATAGGGGATCAGCCCCAGCATTTT. Its protein is CASSIIGDQPQHF.

This clone was seen a few times. This chain links TRBV19 with TRBJ1-1; no firm D call. V was shortened by 2 bases and J by 5 bases, with 12 bases between the two germline ends. Germline V gene data show CDR1 as LNHDA and CDR2 as SQIVND (reference sequence). The CDR3 loop spans 14 amino acids. CDR3 sequence (DNA): TGTGCCAGTAGTATAAGGACCCCGGGGACTGAAGCTTTCTTT. This codes for CASSIRTPGTEAFF.

The chain uses TRBV9 and TRBJ2-7, with 11 bases lining up with TRBD2. The CDR3 is 15 residues long. CDR1 and CDR2 from the germline V gene are SGDLS and YYNGEE. V dropped 4 bases and J dropped 3; count of bases not matched to a gene: 6. CDR3 sequence (DNA): TGTGCCAGCAGCCCCAGGACTAGCGGGCTCTACGAGCAGTACTTC. This codes for CASSPRTSGLYEQYF.

The J gene is TRBJ2-3, the V gene TRBV19; 16 nucleotides line up with TRBD2. The germline gives CDR1 LNHDA, CDR2 SQIVND (reference sequence). V shed 3 bases and J 4 bases; nucleotides not matched to a gene: 4. This CDR3 is built from 17 residues. This CDR3 reads CASSIPGTSGGADTQYF. The CDR3 DNA reads as TGTGCCAGTAGTATTCCCGGGACTAGCGGGGGGGCAGATACGCAGTATTTT. The full variable domain, its missing parts supplied by reference TRBV19 and TRBJ2-3, is DGGITQSPKYLFRKEGQNVTLSCEQNLNHDAMYWYRQDPGQGLRLIYYSQIVNDFQKGDIAEGYSVSREKKESFPLTVTSAQKNPTAFYLCASSIPGTSGGADTQYFGPGTRLTVL.

This rearrangement joins TRBV20-1 to TRBJ2-5; 7 bases are shared with TRBD2. The J segment lost 5 bases and the V segment lost 3 bases, leaving 6 bases of the junction unmatched. Per the germline V gene, CDR1 is DFQATT and CDR2 is SNEGSKA (reference sequence). This CDR3 is 13 amino acids long. The CDR3 sequence: CSASFGGSETQYF. The CDR3, as DNA: TGCAGTGCTAGTTTCGGGGGGTCGGAGACCCAGTACTTC.

CDR3: CSASTSQGTDTQYF. In DNA form, the CDR3 reads TGCAGTGCTAGTACTAGCCAGGGAACAGATACGCAGTATTTT. The V call is TRBV20-1, the J call TRBJ2-3; possible D gene TRBD2, 6 bases. This CDR3 has 14 amino acids. With 3 bases removed from V and 3 bases from J, the gap between germline ends came to 13 bases. Germline CDR1 is DFQATT and CDR2 is SNEGSKA (reference sequence).

This chain joins TRBV6-2 or TRBV6-3 and TRBJ1-2; D unclear. Trimming took 3 bases from V and 6 from J, leaving 8 bases between them. The CDR3 runs to 12 residues. Germline loops: CDR1 MNHEY, CDR2 SVGEGT. Here the CDR3 reads CASSYARDGYTF. The CDR3 DNA reads as TGTGCCAGCAGTTATGCCCGGGATGGCTACACCTTC.

This rearrangement joins TRBV5-1 to TRBJ2-3; D is unresolved. Per the germline V gene, CDR1 is SGHRS and CDR2 is YFSETQ. This CDR3 has 11 residues. Trimming took 7 bases from V and 2 from J, leaving 5 bases between them. The CDR3 reads CASPHTDTQYF. The DNA of the CDR3 is TGCGCCAGCCCCCACACAGATACGCAGTATTTT.

The V call is TRBV18, the J call TRBJ2-3; 9 bases match TRBD1. The length of the CDR3 is 15 residues. CDR1 and CDR2 (germline): KGHSH, LQKENI. After removal of 2 bases from V and 6 bases from J, the junction contained 6 bases not matched to a gene. The CDR3 bases are TGTGCCAGCTCACCAACCGGGACAGGGTGGGATACGCAGTATTTT. Protein product: CASSPTGTGWDTQYF.

CDR3 nucleotide sequence: TGTGCCAGTGAAACCCCGACAGGGGTTTACACCGGGGAGCTGTTTTTT. Protein product: CASETPTGVYTGELFF. J is TRBJ2-2 and V is TRBV19, with 8 bases identical to TRBD1. CDR3 size: 16 residues. With V trimmed by 8 bases and J by 3 bases, 11 bases remained unmatched. CDR1 is LNHDA and CDR2 is SQIVND in the germline V gene (reference sequence).

As DNA, the CDR3 is TGTGCCAGCGGCTTAGACAGGGAAGGGTCCTATAATTCACCCCTCCACTTT. Its protein is CASGLDREGSYNSPLHF. This chain connects TRBV9 to TRBJ1-6, with 7 nucleotides matching TRBD1. The CDR3 has 17 residues. Per germline, CDR1 SGDLS and CDR2 YYNGEE. With V trimmed by 7 bases and J by 1 base, 11 bases remained unmatched.

V usage is TRBV4-1 and J usage is TRBJ2-7; TRBD1 matches at 7 bases. The V gene end was trimmed by 5 bases and the J gene end by 2 bases; junction bases not matched to a gene: 6. The CDR3 has 14 residues. Germline values: CDR1 MGHRA, CDR2 YSYEKL. The CDR3 DNA is TGCGCCAGCAGCGCCCGGGACAGTGCCTACGAGCAGTACTTC. Translation gives CASSARDSAYEQYF.

The chain carries TRBV7-9 and TRBJ2-3, with 8 bases aligning to TRBD2. Germline V gene data show CDR1 as SEHNR and CDR2 as FQNEAQ (reference sequence). Germline trimming cut 0 bases from V and 0 bases from J; bases unmatched to any gene: 5. This CDR3 is 17 amino acids long. As DNA, the CDR3 is TGTGCCAGCAGCTTAGCTTCTAGCGGGTTTAGCACAGATACGCAGTATTTT. As protein: CASSLASSGFSTDTQYF.

This sequence joins TRBV5-1 and TRBJ2-3, with D possibly TRBD2 on 5 matching bases. V was clipped by 2 bases and J by 1 base, with 14 bases between them. The CDR3 covers 16 residues. CDR1 SGHRS and CDR2 YFSETQ come from the germline V gene. CDR3 sequence reads: CASSFGEQGGTDTQYF. In DNA form, the CDR3 reads TGCGCCAGCAGCTTTGGGGAGCAAGGAGGCACAGATACGCAGTATTTT.